This TCR beta chain was observed in a study of blood T cell repertoires in COVID-19. Germline-derived CDR1 and CDR2 are SGDLS and YYNGEE. V shed 0 bases and J 4 bases; nucleotides not matched to a gene: 3. CDR3 length equals 14 residues. Assay used: immunoSEQ multiplex PCR; TCRdb lists only in-frame clones, some missing. This table holds around 250,000 clones, 85% found once. The clonotype was recovered from a man aged 45-60 years with active or convalescent COVID-19. V usage is TRBV9 and J usage is TRBJ1-2; the match to TRBD1 covers 7 bases. Sequencing was done on a sample of peripheral blood. The CDR3 nucleotides are TGTGCCAGCAGCGTAGCACAGGGGCTCTATGGCTACACCTTC. It translates to CASSVAQGLYGYTF.